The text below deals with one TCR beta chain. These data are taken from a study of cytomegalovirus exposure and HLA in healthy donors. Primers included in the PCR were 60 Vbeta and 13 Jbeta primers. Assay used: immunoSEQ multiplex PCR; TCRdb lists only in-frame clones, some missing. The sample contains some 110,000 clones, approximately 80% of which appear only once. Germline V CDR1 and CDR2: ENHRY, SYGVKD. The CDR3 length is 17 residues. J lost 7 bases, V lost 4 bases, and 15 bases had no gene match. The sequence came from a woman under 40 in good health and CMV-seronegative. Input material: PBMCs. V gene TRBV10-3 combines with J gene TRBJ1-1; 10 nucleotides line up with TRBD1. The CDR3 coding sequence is TGTGCCATCAGTGGATCCGGACAGGGGGTTATAAAAAATGAAGCTTTCTTT. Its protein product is CAISGSGQGVIKNEAFF.